The clone carrying this TCR beta chain has only a few counts. Its antigen remains unidentified. This entry belongs to a study of T cells in Graves' hyperthyroidism and ophthalmopathy. Findings and caveats of the study: The model's output predicted ophthalmopathy at a median of about 6.5 months prior to onset. Most clonotypes expanded in the thyroid (above 0.001) were also present in blood.

Unmatched junction bases numbered 7, after V lost 3 bases and J lost 1 base. The length of the CDR3 is 16 residues. From germline, CDR1 is SGDLS and CDR2 YYNGEE. In the ophthalmopathy cohort, Clinical Activity Score was at least 3, NOSPECS grade at least 4, and duration under 3 months. Clinicians diagnosed patients from clinical symptoms, serum thyroxine and TRAb, thyroid ultrasound and orbital computed tomography. Amplification of TCR beta CDR3 regions used RNA as the template. First-round RT-PCR with HTBI primers amplified the TCR CDR3 region. TCRdb reprocessed the multiplex PCR reads with MiXCR, giving one entry per CDR3 protein. The data show a few hundred thousand distinct CDR3 sequences, with approximately 15% seen just once and roughly 3.3% held by the top ten.

The receptor's source is a woman aged 40 to 50 with Graves' ophthalmopathy. This chain connects TRBV9 to TRBJ1-1, with 9 bases that match TRBD1. The sample taken for sequencing was blood. The CDR3 is CASSGGKGQGNTEAFF. In DNA form, the CDR3 reads TGTGCCAGCAGCGGGGGAAAGGGACAGGGGAACACTGAAGCTTTCTTT.